Detailed here is one TCR beta chain. Its cognate antigen is unknown. 5'RACE with constant-segment primers yielded barcoded, UMI-tagged TCR alpha and TCR beta cDNA libraries. TCRdb re-called the 5' RACE reads with MiXCR, one entry per CDR3 protein. This table holds 85,000 to 120,000 distinct CDR3 sequences, around 11% found once. This sample is drawn from a study of T-cell memory formation after mild COVID-19. Study background: Largely donor-specific TCR clusters were found. Study outcomes and limitations: Second-wave clones with a day 37 peak had unconfirmed SARS-CoV-2 specificity.

Looked up from germline, CDR1 is SGHTA and CDR2 is FQGNSA. CDR3 length equals 14 residues. J gave up 2 bases and V 3 bases, and 2 bases lay outside the gene matches. The chain couples TRBV7-2 to TRBJ2-3; TRBD2 matches 7 bases. The sequenced sample was PBMCs or a T cell subset sorted from them (not recorded which). The clonotype comes from an adult woman who had mild COVID-19 (a few samples of this study predate the infection). Cell type and time point are not known. Written as DNA, the CDR3 is TGTGCCAGCAGCTTGGGGGGGACCACAGATACGCAGTATTTT. Residues: CASSLGGTTDTQYF.